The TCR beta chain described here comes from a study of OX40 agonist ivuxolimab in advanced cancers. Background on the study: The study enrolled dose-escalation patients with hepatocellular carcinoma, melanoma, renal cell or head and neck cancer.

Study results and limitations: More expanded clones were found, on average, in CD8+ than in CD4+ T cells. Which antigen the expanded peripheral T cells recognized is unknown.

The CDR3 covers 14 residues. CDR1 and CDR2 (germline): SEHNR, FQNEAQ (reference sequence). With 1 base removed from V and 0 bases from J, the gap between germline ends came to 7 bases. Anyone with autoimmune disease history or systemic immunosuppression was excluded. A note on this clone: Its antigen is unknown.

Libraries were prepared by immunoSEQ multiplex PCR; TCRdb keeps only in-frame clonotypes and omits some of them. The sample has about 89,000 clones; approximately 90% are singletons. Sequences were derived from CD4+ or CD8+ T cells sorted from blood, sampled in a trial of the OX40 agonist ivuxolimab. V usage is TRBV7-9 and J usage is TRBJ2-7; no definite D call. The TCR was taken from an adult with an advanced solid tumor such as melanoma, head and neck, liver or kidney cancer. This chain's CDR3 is CASSLGGASYEQYF. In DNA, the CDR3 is TGTGCCAGCAGCTTAGGGGGTGCCTCCTACGAGCAGTACTTC.